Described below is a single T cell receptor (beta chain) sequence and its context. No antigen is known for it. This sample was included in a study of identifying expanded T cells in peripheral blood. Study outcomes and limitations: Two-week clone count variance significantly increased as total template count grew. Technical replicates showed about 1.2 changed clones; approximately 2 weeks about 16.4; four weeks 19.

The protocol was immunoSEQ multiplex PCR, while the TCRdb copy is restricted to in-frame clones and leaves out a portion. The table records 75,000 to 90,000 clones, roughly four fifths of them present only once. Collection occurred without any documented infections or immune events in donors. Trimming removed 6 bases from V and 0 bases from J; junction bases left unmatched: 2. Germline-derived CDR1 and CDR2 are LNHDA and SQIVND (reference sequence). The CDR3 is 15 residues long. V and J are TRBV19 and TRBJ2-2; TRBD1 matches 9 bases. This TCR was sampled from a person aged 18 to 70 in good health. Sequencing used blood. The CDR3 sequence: CASRGQGPNTGELFF. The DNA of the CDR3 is TGTGCCAGTAGGGGACAGGGCCCGAACACCGGGGAGCTGTTTTTT.